This passage covers 29 T cell receptor beta chains from one sample sequenced in a study of blood T cell repertoires in COVID-19. Clones were read by immunoSEQ multiplex PCR, and TCRdb kept only the in-frame ones, dropping some. The sample lists 140,000 to 150,000 clones, less than 90% occurring once. Input material: peripheral blood. All receptors derive from a human donor with COVID-19, enrolled during active disease. The donor label of this sample is uncertain.

This sequence joins TRBV4-2 and TRBJ2-3; no clear D gene. This CDR3 region has 13 residues. Looked up from germline, CDR1 is LGHNA and CDR2 is YNFKEQ. Trimming left V 4 bases short and J 1 base short, with 6 bases between. CDR3 loop: CASSRTRTDTQYF. In nucleotides, the CDR3 is TGTGCCAGCAGCCGAACACGCACAGATACGCAGTATTTT.

This CDR3 is CASTARQGQGNTEAFF. CDR3 nucleotide sequence: TGTGCCAGCACCGCAAGACAGGGACAGGGGAACACTGAAGCTTTCTTT. The chain combines TRBV5-6 with TRBJ1-1; 9 bases align to TRBD1. J lost 1 base, V lost 6 bases, and 10 bases had no gene match. The CDR3 consists of 16 residues. The germline gives CDR1 SGHDT, CDR2 YYEEEE. Full variable domain (rest looked up from reference TRBV5-6 and TRBJ1-1): DAGVTQSPTHLIKTRGQQVTLRCSPKSGHDTVSWYQQALGQGPQFIFQYYEEEERQRGNFPDRFSGHQFPNYSSELNVNALLLGDSALYLCASTARQGQGNTEAFFGQGTRLTVV.

V is TRBV5-1 and J is TRBJ2-1; D perhaps matches TRBD1 (6 bases). CDR1 SGHRS and CDR2 YFSETQ come from the germline V gene. V shed 0 bases and J shed 8 bases, with 12 bases lying between them. The CDR3 runs 14 residues. The CDR3 sequence is CASSLVTGGDEQFF. The CDR3 DNA reads as TGCGCCAGCAGCTTGGTGACAGGAGGCGATGAGCAGTTCTTC. Full variable domain (remainder filled in from reference TRBV5-1 and TRBJ2-1): KAGVTQTPRYLIKTRGQQVTLSCSPISGHRSVSWYQQTPGQGLQFLFEYFSETQRNKGNFPGRFSGRQFSNSRSEMNVSTLELGDSALYLCASSLVTGGDEQFFGPGTRLTVL.

The J gene is TRBJ1-1, the V gene TRBV6-5; 9 nucleotides line up with TRBD1. Germline CDR1 and CDR2: MNHEY and SVGAGI. The trim removed 2 bases at V and 4 bases at J, leaving 2 bases unmatched. CDR3 length: 14 residues. CDR3 nucleotide sequence: TGTGCCAGCAGTTACGACAGGGGGGGCACTGAAGCTTTCTTT. It codes for CASSYDRGGTEAFF.

This clone was picked up one time. The chain joins TRBV11-2 to TRBJ1-3; D remains ambiguous. Germline V gene lookup returns CDR1 SGHAT and CDR2 FQNNGV. Trimming removed 5 bases from V and 3 bases from J, with 8 bases in between. CDR3 length: 13 amino acids. The CDR3 sequence is CASSPTGGNTIYF. The CDR3 region has the DNA TGTGCCAGCAGCCCCACCGGTGGAAACACCATATATTTT.

In nucleotides, the CDR3 is TGCGCCAGCAGCCTAGACAGCCTCAACGAGCAGTACTTC. As protein: CASSLDSLNEQYF. V gene TRBV5-1 combines with J gene TRBJ2-7, with TRBD1 as a possible D gene (5 bases). This CDR3 is built from 13 residues. CDR1 is SGHRS, CDR2 YFSETQ, per germline. V lost 4 bases, J lost 5 bases, and 13 bases lay in between.

The rearrangement links TRBV7-9 to TRBJ1-2, with D unclear. CDR1 SEHNR and CDR2 FQNEAQ come from the germline V gene (reference sequence). V was trimmed by 3 bases and J by 8 bases, leaving 16 bases between them. This CDR3 is built from 14 residues. In nucleotides, the CDR3 is TGTGCCAGCAGCTTTTTAGGCGGAGACTTCGGCTACACCTTC. This gives the protein CASSFLGGDFGYTF.

The V call is TRBV29-1, the J call TRBJ2-7; TRBD1 agrees at 8 bases. From germline, CDR1 is SQVTM and CDR2 ANQGSEA. This CDR3 comprises 14 residues. Trimming took 0 bases from V and 2 from J; bases not matched to a gene: 3. The CDR3 loop is CSVEERQGTYEQYF. CDR3 sequence (DNA): TGCAGCGTTGAAGAGAGACAGGGGACCTACGAGCAGTACTTC.

The chain couples TRBV6-5 to TRBJ2-1; 11 bases fit TRBD2. The CDR3 is 16 residues long. The V segment lost 1 base and the J segment 8 bases; nucleotides outside the gene matches: 7. Germline V gene data show CDR1 as MNHEY and CDR2 as SVGAGI. The CDR3 region has the DNA TGTGCCAGCAGTTACTTAGCGGGAGGGATTTGGGATGAGCAGTTCTTC. Amino acids: CASSYLAGGIWDEQFF.

CDR3 sequence reads: CASSEAGAYSGNTIYF. The CDR3 nucleotides are TGTGCCAGCAGTGAAGCAGGGGCATACTCTGGAAACACCATATATTTT. The J gene is TRBJ1-3, the V gene TRBV2, with D perhaps TRBD1 (5 bases). Trimming took off 0 bases at V and 0 bases at J, with 9 bases between the two ends. The CDR3 has 16 amino acids. Germline CDR1 reads SNHLY; CDR2 reads FYNNEI.

The genes are TRBV11-3 and TRBJ2-5; the match to TRBD1 covers 9 bases. The length of the CDR3 is 14 residues. The trim removed 2 bases at V and 3 bases at J, leaving 1 base unmatched. Per germline, CDR1 SGHNT and CDR2 YENEEA. The CDR3 DNA follows: TGTGCCAGCAGCTTAACAGGGGGCAAAGAGACCCAGTACTTC. This codes for CASSLTGGKETQYF.

The CDR3 here is CASSEEGGRRDTQYF. The CDR3 nucleotides read TGCGCCAGCAGCGAGGAAGGAGGGCGAAGAGATACGCAGTATTTT. This rearrangement joins TRBV10-1 to TRBJ2-3; perhaps TRBD2 as D (6 bases). Germline lookup yields CDR1 WNHNN and CDR2 SYGVQD (reference sequence). V shed 6 bases and J shed 5 bases, with 18 bases lying between them. CDR3 length equals 15 residues.

V and J are TRBV28 and TRBJ2-3; TRBD1 matches 8 bases. This CDR3 has 15 amino acids. Germline CDR1 MDHEN, CDR2 SYDVKM. Losses at the gene ends were 6 bases for V and 1 base for J; bases not matched to a gene: 6. CDR3 protein: CASSSSGQGTDTQYF. CDR3 coding DNA: TGTGCCAGCAGCTCGTCGGGACAGGGCACAGATACGCAGTATTTT.

The genes are TRBV4-2 and TRBJ2-1; 9 bases agree with TRBD2. The CDR3 extends over 15 amino acids. After removal of 3 bases from V and 8 bases from J, the junction contained 8 bases not matched to a gene. Germline CDR1 reads LGHNA; CDR2 reads YNFKEQ. This chain's CDR3 is CASSHVAGEAHEQFF. The DNA for the CDR3 is TGTGCCAGCAGCCATGTAGCGGGGGAGGCTCATGAGCAGTTCTTC.

The CDR3 spells CASSPGQGGTGELFF. DNA of the CDR3: TGTGCCAGCAGCCCCGGACAGGGTGGCACCGGGGAGCTGTTTTTT. The genes are TRBV7-9 and TRBJ2-2; 8 bases match TRBD1. The V gene's germline CDR1 is SEHNR and CDR2 FQNEAQ (reference sequence). The CDR3 runs 15 residues. Trimming at V came to 5 bases and at J to 4 bases, leaving 6 bases not matched to a gene. Variable domain in full (rest from reference TRBV7-9 and TRBJ2-2): DTGVSQNPRHKITKRGQNVTFRCDPISEHNRLYWYRQTLGQGPEFLTYFQNEAQLEKSRLLSDRFSAERPKGSFSTLEIQRTEQGDSAMYLCASSPGQGGTGELFFGEGSRLTVL.

This clone was recorded only once. The chain recombines TRBV2 with TRBJ2-4, with D hard to call. CDR1 is SNHLY and CDR2 is FYNNEI in the germline V gene. The CDR3 extends over 13 amino acids. The V end was cut by 3 bases, the J end by 8 bases, with 11 bases between. The CDR3 loop reads CASSEDLEDIQYF. CDR3 DNA sequence: TGTGCCAGCAGTGAGGATCTCGAGGACATTCAGTACTTC.

CDR3 sequence (DNA): TGCGCCAGCAGCTCGGGGGACCCCACGGCTAATGAAAAACTGTTTTTT. Its translation: CASSSGDPTANEKLFF. The chain couples TRBV5-1 to TRBJ1-4, with D perhaps matching TRBD1 (5 bases). The ends were cut back, 3 bases at V and 3 bases at J, with 15 bases in the middle. Germline CDR1 SGHRS, CDR2 YFSETQ. The length of the CDR3 is 16 residues.

The genes are TRBV2 and TRBJ1-6; TRBD1 matches 7 bases. There are 13 residues in the CDR3. Germline CDR1 and CDR2: SNHLY and FYNNEI. V gave up 7 bases and J gave up 8 bases; unmatched junction bases: 5. DNA for the CDR3: TGTGCCAGCACTGGACAGGCAGATTCACCCCTCCACTTT. Protein sequence: CASTGQADSPLHF.

This sequence joins TRBV5-4 and TRBJ1-4; 10 nucleotides match TRBD1. The germline V gene has CDR1 SGHNT and CDR2 YYREEE (reference sequence). The CDR3 totals 16 residues. J gave up 7 bases and V 3 bases, and 9 bases lay outside the gene matches. As DNA, the CDR3 is TGTGCCAGCAGCTCCGGGACAGGGGCCTTTAGTGAAAAACTGTTTTTT. It is translated as CASSSGTGAFSEKLFF.

The V gene is TRBV7-9, the J gene TRBJ1-5; 8 bases line up with TRBD1. CDR1 SEHNR and CDR2 FQNEAQ come from the germline V gene (reference sequence). CDR3 size: 15 residues. J was trimmed by 5 bases and V by 5 bases; bases with no gene match: 8. The CDR3 loop is CASSRGQGGDQPQHF. The CDR3, as DNA: TGTGCCAGCAGCCGCGGACAGGGAGGAGATCAGCCCCAGCATTTT.

The DNA of the CDR3 is TGCGCCAGCAGCTCCGGACAGAGCTCCTACGAGCAGTACTTC. Residues: CASSSGQSSYEQYF. This rearrangement joins TRBV10-1 to TRBJ2-7; TRBD1 is a possible D gene (6 bases). From germline, CDR1 is WNHNN and CDR2 SYGVQD (reference sequence). This CDR3 region has 14 residues. With 6 bases removed from V and 0 bases from J, the gap between germline ends came to 12 bases.

CDR3 in amino acids: CASRLAGSDTQYF. The CDR3 DNA is TGTGCCAGCAGACTAGCGGGATCAGATACGCAGTATTTT. The chain is built from TRBV6-5 and TRBJ2-3; 10 nucleotides line up with TRBD2. V shed 6 bases, J shed 4 bases, and the junction held 1 base outside the gene matches. CDR3 length: 13 amino acids. Germline values: CDR1 MNHEY, CDR2 SVGAGI.

This chain uses TRBV7-3 with TRBJ1-2, with 7 nucleotides matching TRBD1. V was clipped by 5 bases and J by 5 bases; unmatched bases: 8. This CDR3 spans 14 amino acids. From germline, CDR1 is SGHTA and CDR2 FQGTGA. In DNA form, the CDR3 reads TGTGCCAGCAGCCTAGGGGGCGCGGGATATGGCTACACCTTC. The encoded protein is CASSLGGAGYGYTF.

This clone has a handful of counts. Here the CDR3 DNA reads TGTGCCAGCAGCCGACTAGCGGGGGCTCAAGAGACCCAGTACTTC. As protein: CASSRLAGAQETQYF. The V call is TRBV6-6, the J call TRBJ2-5; TRBD2 matches at 12 bases. The junction had 4 bases not matched to a gene; V was cut back by 6 bases and J by 2 bases. The V gene's germline CDR1 is MNHNY and CDR2 SVGAGI (reference sequence). The CDR3 runs 15 residues.

Written as DNA, the CDR3 is TGTGCCAGCAGCTTAGTCGGGAGCTCCTACAATGAGCAGTTCTTC. This sequence encodes CASSLVGSSYNEQFF. The J gene is TRBJ2-1, the V gene TRBV7-3; TRBD2 is a possible D gene (6 bases). V lost 2 bases, J lost 0 bases, and 8 bases lay in between. Germline values: CDR1 SGHTA, CDR2 FQGTGA. CDR3 size: 15 residues.

The rearrangement joins TRBV7-9 to TRBJ1-2; tentatively, D is TRBD1 (5 bases). Between the trimmed V and J ends, which lost 3 bases and 4 bases, there was a span of 15 bases. This CDR3 comprises 15 residues. Germline CDR1 is SEHNR and CDR2 is FQNEAQ (reference sequence). The CDR3 bases are TGTGCCAGCAGCTTCATGCCGGGACTGCCCTATGGCTACACCTTC. As protein: CASSFMPGLPYGYTF.

The chain carries TRBV18 and TRBJ2-7, with D perhaps TRBD2 (5 bases). CDR1 and CDR2 from the germline V gene are KGHSH and LQKENI. This CDR3 has 14 amino acids. Trimming took 3 bases from V and 4 from J, leaving 13 bases between them. The CDR3 is CASSPSEGDYEQYF. The CDR3 nucleotides read TGTGCCAGCTCACCCAGTGAGGGCGATTACGAGCAGTACTTC.

A remark on this clone: Other nucleotide sequences from this sample produce the same CDR3. V gene TRBV11-2 combines with J gene TRBJ1-2; D not certain. The CDR3 contains 11 residues. Germline V CDR1 and CDR2: SGHAT, FQNNGV. V lost 6 bases and J 1 base, leaving 3 bases between the germline ends. CDR3 sequence reads: CASSSNYGYTF. The CDR3 DNA reads as TGTGCCAGCAGTAGTAACTATGGCTACACCTTC.

This chain connects TRBV12-5 to TRBJ2-1, with D unresolved. Trimming cost V 4 bases and J 8 bases, with 9 bases left between them. Germline CDR1 and CDR2: LGHNT and FRNRAP. This CDR3 is 12 amino acids long. CDR3 region: CASGSYSHEQFF. CDR3 bases: TGTGCTAGTGGTTCCTATTCCCATGAGCAGTTCTTC.